The sequence of this TCR beta chain was determined in a study of cytomegalovirus exposure and HLA in healthy donors. Study conclusions and caveats: According to an earlier analysis, most TCR beta V segments yielded productive rearrangements about 90% or about 30% of the time.

There are 11 residues in the CDR3. V gave up 10 bases and J gave up 8 bases, with 14 bases separating them. The germline gives CDR1 MNHEY, CDR2 SVGAGI. Use of 60 Vbeta and 13 Jbeta primers characterized the PCR. Clones were sequenced by immunoSEQ multiplex PCR, and TCRdb holds only the in-frame ones, with some missing. This table has 150,000 to 200,000 clones, about 82% appearing once. Comments on this clone: What it recognizes is unknown.

The chain links TRBV6-5 to TRBJ1-1; a weak D match, TRBD1 (5 bases). The sample taken for sequencing was PBMCs. This clonotype originated in a woman aged 45-65 years in good health and CMV-seronegative. CDR3 nucleotide sequence: TGTGCCATCGATTGGGGCCTCGAAGCTTTCTTT. Protein sequence: CAIDWGLEAFF.